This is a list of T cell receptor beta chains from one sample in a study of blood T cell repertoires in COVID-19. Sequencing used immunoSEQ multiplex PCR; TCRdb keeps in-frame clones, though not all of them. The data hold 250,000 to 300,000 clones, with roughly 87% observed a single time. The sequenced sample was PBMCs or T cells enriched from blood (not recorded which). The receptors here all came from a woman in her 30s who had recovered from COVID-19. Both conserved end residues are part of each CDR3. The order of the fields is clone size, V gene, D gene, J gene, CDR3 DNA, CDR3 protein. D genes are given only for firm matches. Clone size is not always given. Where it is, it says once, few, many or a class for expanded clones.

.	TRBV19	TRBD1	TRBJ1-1	TGTGCCAGTAGTACCCTACTACAGGGGAGGAACACTGAAGCTTTCTTT	CASSTLLQGRNTEAFF
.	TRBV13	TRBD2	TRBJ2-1	TGTGCCAGCAGCTTAGGGCGGGGGGGACGGTTCTTC	CASSLGRGGRFF
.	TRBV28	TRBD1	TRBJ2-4	TGTGCCAGCAGTTCCATACGACAGGGAACCAAAAACATTCAGTACTTC	CASSSIRQGTKNIQYF
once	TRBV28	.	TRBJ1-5	TGTGCCAGCAGTTTTCAAACGTGGCGGTCTCCTGCTGCGGAAGGTACCCAGCCCCAGCATTTT	CASSFQTWRSPAAEGTQPQHF
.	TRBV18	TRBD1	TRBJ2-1	TGTGCCAGCTCACCACAGACAGGGAATGAGCAGTTCTTC	CASSPQTGNEQFF
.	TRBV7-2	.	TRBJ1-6	TGTGCCAGCAGCTTGCGCGGAACCGGGAGCTTTTCACCCCTCCACTTT	CASSLRGTGSFSPLHF
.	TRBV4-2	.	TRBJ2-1	TGTGCCAGCAGCCAAGCTAACGGGGTCCGTAATGAGCAGTTCTTC	CASSQANGVRNEQFF
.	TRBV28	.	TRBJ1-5	TGTGCCTCCCAGTTGGGAGACAGCAATCAGCCCCAGCATTTT	CASQLGDSNQPQHF
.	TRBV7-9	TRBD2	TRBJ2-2	TGTGCCAGCACCCCATGGGGGGGGGCGAACACCGGGGAGCTGTTTTTT	CASTPWGGANTGELFF
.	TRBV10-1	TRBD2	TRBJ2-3	TGCGCCAGCAGTGATGGGCTAGCGGGAGGGGATACGCAGTATTTT	CASSDGLAGGDTQYF
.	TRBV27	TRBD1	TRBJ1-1	TGTGCCAGCAGCCCTTTCGACAGGGTCAAGGGAGCTTTCTTT	CASSPFDRVKGAFF
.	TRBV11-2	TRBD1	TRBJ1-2	TGTGCCAGCAGCTTAGGGGGACAGCCCTATGGCTACACCTTC	CASSLGGQPYGYTF
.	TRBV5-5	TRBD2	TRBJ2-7	TGTGCCAGCAGCTTAGGGCTAGCGGGAGGGCCGGGGTACGAGCAGTACTTC	CASSLGLAGGPGYEQYF
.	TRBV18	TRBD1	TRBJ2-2	TGTGCCAGCTCACGCGCGACAGGGGTGGACACCGGGGAGCTGTTTTTT	CASSRATGVDTGELFF